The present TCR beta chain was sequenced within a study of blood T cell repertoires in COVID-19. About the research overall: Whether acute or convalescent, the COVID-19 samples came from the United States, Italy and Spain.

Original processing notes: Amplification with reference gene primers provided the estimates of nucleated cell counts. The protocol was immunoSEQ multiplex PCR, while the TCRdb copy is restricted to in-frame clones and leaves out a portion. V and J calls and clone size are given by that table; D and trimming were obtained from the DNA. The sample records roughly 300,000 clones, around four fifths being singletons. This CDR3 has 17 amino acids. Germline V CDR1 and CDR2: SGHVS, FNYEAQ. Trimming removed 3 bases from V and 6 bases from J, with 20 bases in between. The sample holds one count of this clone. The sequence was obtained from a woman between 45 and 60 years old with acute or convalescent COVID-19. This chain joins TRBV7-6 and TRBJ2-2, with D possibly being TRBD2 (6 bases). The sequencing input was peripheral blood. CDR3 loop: CASSLPRGGTLAGELFF. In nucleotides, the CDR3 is TGTGCCAGCAGCTTGCCGAGAGGAGGGACCTTGGCCGGGGAGCTGTTTTTT.